This entry lists 30 T cell receptor beta chains sequenced from one sample in a study of response to subunit inactivated influenza vaccine. TCRdb re-derived calls from the RT-PCR reads in MiXCR, one entry per CDR3 protein. The data show approximately 700,000 distinct CDR3 sequences, around 13% seen once. This material consisted of PBMCs from blood, taken 14 to 15 days before vaccination. All receptors come from a man in his forties or fifties who received an inactivated influenza vaccine.

Only a few counts were recorded for this clonotype. The V and J genes are TRBV11-2 and TRBJ2-7; either TRBD1 or TRBD2 may fit D (5 bases each). This CDR3 spans 15 amino acids. The V gene lost 1 base and the J gene lost 3 bases, with 13 bases spanning the gap. Germline lookup yields CDR1 SGHAT and CDR2 FQNNGV. CDR3 loop: CASSLASRGDYEQYF. The CDR3 DNA follows: TGTGCCAGCAGCTTAGCTTCGCGAGGGGACTACGAGCAGTACTTC. The entire variable domain, with the rest obtained from reference TRBV11-2 and TRBJ2-7, is as follows: EAGVAQSPRYKIIEKRQSVAFWCNPISGHATLYWYQQILGQGPKLLIQFQNNGVVDDSQLPKDRFSAERLKGVDSTLKIQPAKLEDSAVYLCASSLASRGDYEQYFGPGTRLTVT.

This chain links TRBV29-1 with TRBJ1-2; D call uncertain. This CDR3 is built from 13 residues. The V gene lost 4 bases and the J gene lost 1 base, with 10 bases spanning the gap. Germline assignment: CDR1 SQVTM and CDR2 ANQGSEA. The CDR3 DNA reads as TGCAGCGTTGGTATCACCGTTAACTATGGCTACACCTTC. It codes for CSVGITVNYGYTF.

This clonotype was observed at least ten times. The CDR3 region has the DNA TGTGCCAGCAGTCCATCGGGGGGTTACAATGAGCAGTTCTTC. It encodes CASSPSGGYNEQFF. The gene calls are TRBV12-3 or TRBV12-4 and TRBJ2-1, with 7 bases matching TRBD2. The CDR3 contains 14 residues. With 5 bases clipped from V and 4 bases from J, the junction kept 5 bases outside the gene matches.

In this sample, this clonotype turned up a few times. The J gene is TRBJ2-1, the V gene TRBV4-2, with D maybe TRBD2 (6 bases). Germline CDR1 is LGHNA and CDR2 is YNFKEQ. Trimming stripped 0 bases from V and 4 bases from J, with 13 bases between. The CDR3 has 16 residues. CDR3 nucleotides: TGTGCCAGCAGCCAAGAGACGCGCGGGACGTACAATGAGCAGTTCTTC. It encodes CASSQETRGTYNEQFF.

This clonotype was counted ten times or more. This rearrangement joins TRBV9 to TRBJ1-1; 12 nucleotides match TRBD1. Germline CDR1 reads SGDLS; CDR2 reads YYNGEE. This CDR3 spans 15 amino acids. Losses at the gene ends were 4 bases for V and 7 bases for J; bases not matched to a gene: 8. The CDR3 coding sequence is TGTGCCAGCAGCCCCGGGGACAGGGGGCGGGTTGAAGCTTTCTTT. Amino acids: CASSPGDRGRVEAFF.

This clonotype has just a few counts. The V call is TRBV14, the J call TRBJ2-1, with 14 positions matching TRBD2. The CDR3 spans 17 residues. From germline, CDR1 is SGHDN and CDR2 FVKESK. V was clipped by 5 bases and J by 6 bases; unmatched bases: 9. The chain's CDR3 is CASSSGTSGSWPNEQFF. As DNA, the CDR3 is TGTGCCAGCAGCTCAGGGACTAGCGGGAGTTGGCCCAATGAGCAGTTCTTC.

The chain combines TRBV5-6 with TRBJ2-3; 7 bases are shared with TRBD2. J gave up 5 bases and V 2 bases, and 11 bases lay outside the gene matches. This CDR3 is 16 amino acids long. Germline V lookup: CDR1 SGHDT, CDR2 YYEEEE. The CDR3, as DNA: TGTGCCAGCAGCTTCGGGCTAGCGGAAAGGGGAGATACGCAGTATTTT. This encodes CASSFGLAERGDTQYF. Drawing the rest from reference TRBV5-6 and TRBJ2-3, the complete variable domain is DAGVTQSPTHLIKTRGQQVTLRCSPKSGHDTVSWYQQALGQGPQFIFQYYEEEERQRGNFPDRFSGHQFPNYSSELNVNALLLGDSALYLCASSFGLAERGDTQYFGPGTRLTVL.

V is TRBV7-2 and J is TRBJ2-3; no clear D gene. Germline V gene sequence: CDR1 SGHTA, CDR2 FQGNSA. This CDR3 region has 14 residues. V was pared by 7 bases and J by 0 bases, with 11 bases between. CDR3 nucleotides: TGTGCCAGCACTCAATCAATCAGCACAGATACGCAGTATTTT. Protein product: CASTQSISTDTQYF.

This clonotype has only a few counts. The CDR3 sequence: CASSQVFPAGGSYEQYF. The DNA for the CDR3 is TGCGCCAGCAGCCAAGTGTTCCCAGCGGGAGGCTCCTACGAGCAGTACTTC. The V call is TRBV4-1, the J call TRBJ2-7; 9 nucleotides align to TRBD2. Germline CDR1 is MGHRA and CDR2 is YSYEKL. The V gene end was trimmed by 1 base and the J gene end by 0 bases; junction bases not matched to a gene: 7. The CDR3 spans 17 residues.

This clonotype was seen a handful of times. The rearrangement links TRBV20-1 to TRBJ2-3; D is undetermined. Germline V CDR1 and CDR2: DFQATT, SNEGSKA (reference sequence). Trimming cost V 0 bases and J 4 bases, with 5 bases left between them. There are 12 residues in the CDR3. CDR3 DNA: TGCAGTGCTAGAGATGCCGCAGATACGCAGTATTTT. Protein sequence: CSARDAADTQYF.

The chain joins TRBV20-1 to TRBJ2-1; 7 bases agree with TRBD1. The CDR3 totals 15 residues. Unmatched junction bases numbered 7, after V lost 4 bases and J lost 1 base. Germline CDR1 and CDR2: DFQATT and SNEGSKA (reference sequence). CDR3: CSAIIGTDSYNEQFF. CDR3 nucleotides: TGCAGTGCTATAATCGGGACAGATTCCTACAATGAGCAGTTCTTC.

The chain joins TRBV27 to TRBJ2-3; D remains ambiguous. This CDR3 has 15 residues. CDR1 and CDR2 from the germline V gene are MNHEY and SMNVEV (reference sequence). Deletions cut 6 bases from V and 0 bases from J, with 13 bases between. CDR3 bases: TGTGCCAGCAGCTTTATGGGGATAAGCACAGATACGCAGTATTTT. It translates to CASSFMGISTDTQYF.

This clonotype came up many times. The chain joins TRBV27 to TRBJ2-1; no clear D gene. Germline CDR1 is MNHEY and CDR2 is SMNVEV (reference sequence). Trimming shortened V by 0 bases and J by 6 bases, and 6 bases separated the two germline ends. CDR3 length: 13 amino acids. In DNA, the CDR3 is TGTGCCAGCAGTTTATCTCACCGCAATGAGCAGTTCTTC. This sequence encodes CASSLSHRNEQFF.

The chain combines TRBV20-1 with TRBJ1-3; D perhaps matches TRBD1 (6 bases). The CDR3 is made up of 14 amino acids. The V gene lost 6 bases and the J gene lost 2 bases, with 14 bases spanning the gap. Germline V gene data show CDR1 as DFQATT and CDR2 as SNEGSKA (reference sequence). The CDR3 nucleotides read TGCAGTGCCCCACTTCAGGGGACTGGAAACACCATATATTTT. This gives the protein CSAPLQGTGNTIYF.

The genes are TRBV25-1 and TRBJ2-1; D unresolved. CDR1 MGHDK and CDR2 SYGVNS come from the germline V gene. The CDR3 length is 15 residues. Between the trimmed V and J ends, which lost 5 bases and 3 bases, there was a span of 14 bases. CDR3: CASSRGELNYNEQFF. In DNA form, the CDR3 reads TGTGCCAGCAGTCGAGGAGAACTGAACTACAATGAGCAGTTCTTC.

This clonotype came up a few times. This chain links TRBV3-1 with TRBJ2-1; TRBD2 might be the D (5 bases). Germline CDR1 LGHDT, CDR2 YNNKEL (reference sequence). The V gene lost 1 base and the J gene lost 7 bases, with 8 bases spanning the gap. This CDR3 contains 13 residues. The CDR3 nucleotides are TGTGCCAGCAGCCAAGGGAGGCAGAATGAGCAGTTCTTC. It specifies CASSQGRQNEQFF.

The J gene is TRBJ2-7, the V gene TRBV3-1; tentatively, D is TRBD2 (5 bases). CDR3 length equals 16 residues. The V and J ends lost 1 base and 0 bases respectively, with 13 bases between them. From germline, CDR1 is LGHDT and CDR2 YNNKEL (reference sequence). The CDR3 spells CASSQGISGSSYEQYF. CDR3 DNA sequence: TGTGCCAGCAGCCAAGGTATCAGCGGTAGCTCCTACGAGCAGTACTTC.

Concerning this clonotype: A much bigger clone sits one base away, suggesting this may be a read error. CDR3 coding DNA: TGTGTCAGCAGTTTAACTAGCGGGAGTCCAGATACGCAGTATTTT. Amino acids: CVSSLTSGSPDTQYF. The chain couples TRBV12-3 or TRBV12-4 to TRBJ2-3; TRBD2 agrees at 11 bases. This CDR3 is built from 15 residues.

This clonotype was picked up many times. Written as DNA, the CDR3 is TGCGCCAGCAGCTCGAACCCCCGATCCTACGAGCAGTACTTC. This encodes CASSSNPRSYEQYF. The gene calls are TRBV5-1 and TRBJ2-7; D is uncertain. The V end lost 3 bases, the J end lost 1 base, and 11 bases lay between the germline ends. This CDR3 spans 14 amino acids. The V gene's germline CDR1 is SGHRS and CDR2 YFSETQ.

This clonotype came up a few times. The J gene is TRBJ2-7, the V gene TRBV20-1; 14 nucleotides line up with TRBD2. The length of the CDR3 is 19 residues. Unmatched junction bases numbered 12, after V lost 2 bases and J lost 0 bases. Germline loops: CDR1 DFQATT, CDR2 SNEGSKA (reference sequence). The CDR3: CSARYDSWTSGRPSYEQYF. DNA for the CDR3: TGCAGTGCTAGATACGACTCGTGGACTAGCGGGAGGCCCTCCTACGAGCAGTACTTC.

The genes are TRBV20-1 and TRBJ2-1; 8 nucleotides agree with TRBD1. V lost 6 bases and J lost 0; bases outside the gene matches: 7. Germline CDR1 and CDR2: DFQATT and SNEGSKA (reference sequence). The CDR3 has 15 residues. CDR3 residues: CSAIPGTGSYNEQFF. CDR3 in DNA: TGCAGTGCGATCCCCGGGACAGGCTCCTACAATGAGCAGTTCTTC.

This rearrangement joins TRBV30 to TRBJ2-3; tentative D call: TRBD1 (6 bases). Trimming left V 4 bases short and J 4 bases short, with 15 bases between. The germline V gene encodes CDR1 GTSNPN and CDR2 SVGIG (reference sequence). The CDR3 covers 14 residues. CDR3 nucleotide sequence: TGTGCCTGGAAGGGGGACCCAGGGGCAGATACGCAGTATTTT. Its protein is CAWKGDPGADTQYF.

This clonotype turned up a few times. CDR3 sequence (DNA): TGTGCCAGCAGTTTTTCGAGGTACAATGAGCAGTTCTTC. As protein: CASSFSRYNEQFF. The rearrangement uses TRBV12-3 or TRBV12-4 and TRBJ2-1; D gene ambiguous. V lost 3 bases and J 4 bases, leaving 7 bases between the germline ends. The CDR3 has 13 residues.

The V and J genes are TRBV7-2 and TRBJ2-1, with a tentative D call TRBD2 (6 bases). Per germline, CDR1 SGHTA and CDR2 FQGNSA. V lost 3 bases, J lost 11 bases, and 8 bases lay in between. The length of the CDR3 is 11 residues. Here the CDR3 DNA reads TGTGCCAGCAGCTTCGGGGGTAAGCAGTTCTTC. Translation gives CASSFGGKQFF.

This clonotype was seen a few times. V usage is TRBV3-1 and J usage is TRBJ1-2; D gene ambiguous. CDR3 length equals 16 residues. The V end was cut by 1 base, the J end by 1 base, with 13 bases between. Germline CDR1 reads LGHDT; CDR2 reads YNNKEL (reference sequence). The CDR3 sequence is CASSQAPLRHNYGYTF. CDR3 coding DNA: TGTGCCAGCAGCCAAGCCCCGTTGAGACATAACTATGGCTACACCTTC. Drawing the rest from reference TRBV3-1 and TRBJ1-2, the complete variable domain is DTAVSQTPKYLVTQMGNDKSIKCEQNLGHDTMYWYKQDSKKFLKIMFSYNNKELIINETVPNRFSPKSPDKAHLNLHINSLELGDSAVYFCASSQAPLRHNYGYTFGSGTRLTVV.

There are a few counts of this clonotype. The chain carries TRBV27 and TRBJ2-1, with D perhaps TRBD1 or TRBD2 (6 bases each). This CDR3 contains 21 residues. V lost 6 bases and J lost 0, with 30 bases in between. Germline V lookup: CDR1 MNHEY, CDR2 SMNVEV (reference sequence). DNA for the CDR3: TGTGCCAGCAGCCAGTTATCCGGGACACGAGGACTAAGGGGCTCCTACAATGAGCAGTTCTTC. This encodes CASSQLSGTRGLRGSYNEQFF.

The chain links TRBV6-6 to TRBJ2-7; D is unclear. The CDR3 spans 13 residues. V was shortened by 2 bases and J by 6 bases, with 11 bases between the two germline ends. Germline V gene lookup returns CDR1 MNHNY and CDR2 SVGAGI (reference sequence). The CDR3, as DNA: TGTGCCAGCAGTTACGGGATCCCTGGCGAGCAGTACTTC. The encoded protein is CASSYGIPGEQYF.

This clonotype was recorded many times. This chain links TRBV6-2 or TRBV6-3 with TRBJ1-1; TRBD1 might be the D (6 bases). The CDR3 loop spans 17 amino acids. V was cut by 0 bases and J by 5 bases, with 19 bases left in between. Per the germline V gene, CDR1 is MNHEY and CDR2 is SVGEGT. This CDR3 is CASSYSGRGGFMTEAFF. The CDR3 DNA reads as TGTGCCAGCAGTTACTCGGGCAGGGGAGGATTTATGACTGAAGCTTTCTTT.

V gene TRBV5-1 combines with J gene TRBJ2-2, with TRBD2 matching 8 bases. The CDR3 contains 17 residues. Germline V gene sequence: CDR1 SGHRS, CDR2 YFSETQ. Germline trimming cut 4 bases from V and 5 bases from J; bases unmatched to any gene: 13. The CDR3 region has the DNA TGCGCCAGCAGCGCGGGAGGCCCCCGACCTATAACCGGGGAGCTGTTTTTT. It is translated as CASSAGGPRPITGELFF.

This clonotype was recorded a few times. V and J are TRBV2 and TRBJ2-1; tentative D call: TRBD2 (5 bases). The length of the CDR3 is 12 residues. Trimming pared 4 bases from V and 15 bases from J, leaving 16 bases between. CDR1 is SNHLY and CDR2 is FYNNEI in the germline V gene. The CDR3 DNA is TGTGCCAGCAGTGGTGGCCGGGGAAGTGGGTTCTTC. Protein product: CASSGGRGSGFF.